This TCR beta chain appears in the sequencing data of a study of T cells expressing NK-cell markers. The wider study: The sequencing cohort of eight donors included seven HCMV-seropositive individuals and one seronegative individual.

Study-wide results and limits: Similarly, these clonotypes led the CD3+CD56-NKG2C+ fraction as well in several donors.

The CDR3 has 12 amino acids. CDR1 and CDR2 (germline): MNHNY, SVGAGI (reference sequence). Comments on this clonotype: The antigen is not known.

It was by 5'RACE template switching with UMIs that TCR beta cDNA was made. TCRdb reprocessed the 5' RACE reads and stores each CDR3 protein as one record, lacking DNA. The sample spans about 380,000 distinct CDR3 sequences; the ten largest clones claim 5.2%. This chain connects TRBV6-6 to TRBJ2-5; as DNA is missing, the TRBD1 call by TCRdb cannot be tested. The sequence derives from a man aged 18-75 years in good health. The sample consisted of blood T cells: a sorted CD56 or NKG2C T cell subset, CD4+ or CD8+ T cells, or bulk PBMC T cells (not recorded which). The CDR3 here is CAGARQGETQYF.